This record concerns one TCR beta chain sequence. The method was immunoSEQ multiplex PCR; TCRdb's version includes in-frame clones alone and lacks a portion of them. The profile shows some 47,000 clones, around 90% of them singletons. The data were obtained in a study of T cell changes during pregnancy in multiple sclerosis. The ends were cut back, 0 bases at V and 3 bases at J, with 12 bases in the middle. Germline lookup yields CDR1 GTSNPN and CDR2 SVGIG (reference sequence). The CDR3 covers 14 residues. The sample in question was peripheral blood, obtained in the first trimester of pregnancy. This chain links TRBV30 with TRBJ2-7; D possibly corresponds to TRBD2 (6 bases). The TCR was taken from a female donor with multiple sclerosis, enrolled in a pregnancy study. The CDR3: CAWSVGGFHYEQYF. In nucleotides, the CDR3 is TGTGCCTGGAGTGTAGGAGGGTTCCACTACGAGCAGTACTTC.